Listed here are 9 T cell receptor beta chains from one sample, sequenced in a study of blood T cell repertoires in COVID-19. Using immunoSEQ multiplex PCR, the repertoire was profiled, and TCRdb retains in-frame clones only, with some absent. The sample carries 100,000 to 150,000 clones, 86% recorded once. Specimen: peripheral blood. Every receptor here comes from a human donor in a cohort sampled during active COVID-19.

The chain carries TRBV7-2 and TRBJ2-7; 8 nucleotides agree with TRBD1. The CDR3 is made up of 15 amino acids. Unmatched junction bases numbered 6, after V lost 5 bases and J lost 0 bases. Germline CDR1 and CDR2: SGHTA and FQGNSA. The CDR3 nucleotides read TGTGCCAGCAGCCTCGGACAGGGATCCTCCTACGAGCAGTACTTC. It codes for CASSLGQGSSYEQYF.

The chain couples TRBV4-3 to TRBJ2-5; the D gene is possibly TRBD1 (5 bases). Germline V CDR1 and CDR2: LGHNA, YSLEER. This CDR3 is built from 13 residues. Between the trimmed V and J ends, which lost 0 bases and 7 bases, there was a span of 9 bases. The CDR3 DNA is TGCGCCAGCAGCCAAGATCAGGGATTGACCCAGTACTTC. As protein: CASSQDQGLTQYF.

The rearrangement joins TRBV30 to TRBJ1-4; 9 bases agree with TRBD1. CDR3 length: 16 residues. CDR1 is GTSNPN, CDR2 SVGIG, per germline (reference sequence). Trimming took 3 bases from V and 8 from J; bases not matched to a gene: 13. CDR3 sequence (DNA): TGTGCCTGGAGCCTCGCCCGGACAGGGGTAGTCGAAAAACTGTTTTTT. It codes for CAWSLARTGVVEKLFF.

The V call is TRBV10-3, the J call TRBJ2-1; 7 bases are a match to TRBD2. Germline CDR1 reads ENHRY; CDR2 reads SYGVKD. CDR3 size: 13 residues. The V segment lost 10 bases and the J segment 4 bases; nucleotides outside the gene matches: 7. The CDR3 coding sequence is TGTGCCACCCTAGCGGAGGGATACAATGAGCAGTTCTTC. Encoded protein: CATLAEGYNEQFF.

The V call is TRBV5-1, the J call TRBJ2-2; TRBD1 agrees at 9 bases. V lost 3 bases to trimming and J lost 4 bases; unmatched junction nucleotides: 7. Germline V gene sequence: CDR1 SGHRS, CDR2 YFSETQ. CDR3 length equals 16 residues. The DNA for the CDR3 is TGCGCCAGCAGCTCAGGACAGGGGATTGGCACCGGGGAGCTGTTTTTT. This encodes CASSSGQGIGTGELFF.

The rearrangement uses TRBV4-3 and TRBJ1-1; 11 bases fit TRBD1. CDR1 and CDR2 (germline): LGHNA, YSLEER. Trimming at V came to 3 bases and at J to 1 base, leaving 1 base not matched to a gene. This CDR3 comprises 15 residues. CDR3 loop: CASSHGQGANTEAFF. DNA for the CDR3: TGCGCCAGCAGCCACGGACAGGGGGCGAACACTGAAGCTTTCTTT.

Written as DNA, the CDR3 is TGTGCCAGCAGCTTAAAGGGGGAAGGCGAGCAGTACTTC. Translated: CASSLKGEGEQYF. The chain joins TRBV7-9 to TRBJ2-7; weak D call: TRBD1 (6 bases). This CDR3 contains 13 residues. Germline-derived CDR1 and CDR2 are SEHNR and FQNEAQ (reference sequence). Trimming removed 2 bases from V and 6 bases from J, with 11 bases in between.

The chain has TRBV2 and TRBJ1-2, with TRBD1 matching over 8 bases. This CDR3 contains 15 residues. The germline CDR1 and CDR2 sequences are SNHLY and FYNNEI. V shed 4 bases and J 3 bases; nucleotides not matched to a gene: 7. The CDR3: CASSGTGFADYGYTF. CDR3 bases: TGTGCCAGCAGTGGGACAGGGTTCGCGGACTATGGCTACACCTTC.

The V gene is TRBV7-2, the J gene TRBJ1-2, with 10 positions matching TRBD1. V was pared by 5 bases and J by 5 bases, with 2 bases of the junction left unmatched. Germline V gives CDR1 SGHTA, CDR2 FQGNSA. The CDR3 has 13 amino acids. CDR3 in DNA: TGTGCCAGCAGCCAGGGACAGGGGTATGGCTACACCTTC. Its protein is CASSQGQGYGYTF.